One sample yielded the 19 T cell receptor beta chains listed below, sequenced in a study of T cell responses to AZD1222 COVID-19 vaccine. The method was immunoSEQ multiplex PCR; TCRdb's version includes in-frame clones alone and lacks a portion of them. This sample has 130,000 or so clones, with more than 85% found just once. The sequencing here drew on peripheral blood, taken 28 days after the second AZD1222 dose. These receptors were obtained from an adult who received the AZD1222 COVID-19 vaccine.

The rearrangement uses TRBV29-1 and TRBJ1-2; 10 bases fit TRBD1. This CDR3 region has 11 residues. With 6 bases clipped from V and 8 bases from J, the junction kept 3 bases outside the gene matches. CDR1 is SQVTM, CDR2 ANQGSEA, per germline. In DNA form, the CDR3 reads TGCAGCGTCGGACAGGGGGGAGGCTACACCTTC. Its translation is CSVGQGGGYTF.

The J gene is TRBJ2-7, the V gene TRBV28, with D possibly being TRBD1 (6 bases). CDR3 length: 14 residues. The V and J ends lost 5 bases and 5 bases respectively, with 16 bases between them. Per the germline V gene, CDR1 is MDHEN and CDR2 is SYDVKM. The CDR3 coding sequence is TGTGCCAGCAGTCTGCCCGGGACAATCAACGAGCAGTACTTC. Encoded protein: CASSLPGTINEQYF.

The chain joins TRBV9 to TRBJ1-2; 11 bases fit TRBD1. V gave up 4 bases and J gave up 4 bases; unmatched junction bases: 3. This CDR3 is built from 14 residues. From germline, CDR1 is SGDLS and CDR2 YYNGEE. Here the CDR3 reads CASSFGTGGYGYTF. CDR3 DNA sequence: TGTGCCAGCAGCTTCGGGACAGGGGGCTATGGCTACACCTTC.

The chain joins TRBV7-8 to TRBJ1-1; D call uncertain. This CDR3 is built from 14 residues. CDR1 SGHVS and CDR2 FQNEAQ come from the germline V gene. V lost 8 bases and J lost 4, with 17 bases in between. The CDR3 nucleotides read TGTGCCAGCGGAGTTGTGGGTTTTAGCACTGAAGCTTTCTTT. Residues: CASGVVGFSTEAFF. Filled out from reference TRBV7-8 and TRBJ1-1, the complete variable domain reads GAGVSQSPRYKVAKRGQDVALRCDPISGHVSLFWYQQALGQGPEFLTYFQNEAQLDKSGLPSDRFFAERPEGSVSTLKIQRTQQEDSAVYLCASGVVGFSTEAFFGQGTRLTVV.

The genes are TRBV28 and TRBJ2-7, with unresolved D. Deletions cut 3 bases from V and 0 bases from J, with 6 bases between. Germline CDR1 is MDHEN and CDR2 is SYDVKM. The CDR3 runs 13 residues. CDR3 nucleotides: TGTGCCAGCAGTTTCCGAAACTCCTACGAGCAGTACTTC. Protein product: CASSFRNSYEQYF.

This chain uses TRBV27 with TRBJ2-5; weak D call: TRBD1 (6 bases). Trimming took 4 bases from V and 1 from J, leaving 10 bases between them. Germline V gene sequence: CDR1 MNHEY, CDR2 SMNVEV (reference sequence). The CDR3 sequence is 14 residues long. CDR3 DNA: TGTGCCAGCAGTTCCCACAGGGCCCAAGAGACCCAGTACTTC. Translated, it gives CASSSHRAQETQYF.

The CDR3 DNA sequence: TGTGCCAGCAGCTCGATTTATGGCTACACCTTC. It specifies CASSSIYGYTF. J is TRBJ1-2 and V is TRBV9, with D hard to call. There are 11 residues in the CDR3. The V end lost 4 bases, the J end lost 5 bases, and 6 bases lay between the germline ends. From germline, CDR1 is SGDLS and CDR2 YYNGEE.

A word on this clone: Relative to the germline gene, one junction end is altered; a read error may explain this. CDR3 in amino acids: CAGSPSKVNEKLFF. CDR3 DNA sequence: TGTGCCGGCTCACCGAGTAAAGTTAATGAAAAACTGTTTTTT. The chain couples TRBV18 to TRBJ1-4, with D hard to call. This CDR3 is 14 amino acids long. CDR1 KGHSH and CDR2 LQKENI come from the germline V gene.

The J gene is TRBJ2-1, the V gene TRBV9; 9 positions match TRBD2. Germline lookup yields CDR1 SGDLS and CDR2 YYNGEE. This CDR3 is 14 amino acids long. J lost 3 bases, V lost 6 bases, and 4 bases had no gene match. CDR3: CASTSGGFYNEQFF. The CDR3 region has the DNA TGTGCCAGCACCAGCGGGGGGTTCTACAATGAGCAGTTCTTC.

This rearrangement joins TRBV19 to TRBJ1-2; no definite D call. V gave up 3 bases and J gave up 0 bases, with 11 bases separating them. The CDR3 is 15 residues long. The germline CDR1 and CDR2 sequences are LNHDA and SQIVND (reference sequence). The DNA for the CDR3 is TGTGCCAGTAGTATCCGGACGAAGGCTAACTATGGCTACACCTTC. It encodes CASSIRTKANYGYTF.

The rearrangement links TRBV9 to TRBJ1-2; TRBD1 might be the D (6 bases). CDR1 and CDR2 from the germline V gene are SGDLS and YYNGEE. The CDR3 covers 13 residues. The V end was cut by 0 bases, the J end by 8 bases, with 11 bases between. For the CDR3, the DNA is TGTGCCAGCAGCGTAGAGGGGGGAGGAGGCTACACCTTC. Its translation is CASSVEGGGGYTF. The variable domain in full, with the rest retrieved from reference TRBV9 and TRBJ1-2, is DSGVTQTPKHLITATGQRVTLRCSPRSGDLSVYWYQQSLDQGLQFLIQYYNGEERAKGNILERFSAQQFPDLHSELNLSSLELGDSALYFCASSVEGGGGYTFGSGTRLTVV.

The rearrangement uses TRBV6-5 and TRBJ2-2, with 9 bases aligning to TRBD1. The CDR3 totals 14 residues. Germline V CDR1 and CDR2: MNHEY, SVGAGI. Trimming removed 6 bases from V and 5 bases from J; junction bases left unmatched: 4. The CDR3 nucleotides read TGTGCCAGCAGGCCACAGGGGGCTACCGGGGAGCTGTTTTTT. Translating gives CASRPQGATGELFF.

V and J are TRBV9 and TRBJ2-7; D call uncertain. CDR1 is SGDLS, CDR2 YYNGEE, per germline. V lost 3 bases, J lost 1 base, and 5 bases lay in between. The CDR3 extends over 12 amino acids. CDR3 in amino acids: CASSASSYEQYF. CDR3 nucleotide sequence: TGTGCCAGCAGCGCCTCATCCTACGAGCAGTACTTC. The full variable domain, completed using reference TRBV9 and TRBJ2-7, is DSGVTQTPKHLITATGQRVTLRCSPRSGDLSVYWYQQSLDQGLQFLIQYYNGEERAKGNILERFSAQQFPDLHSELNLSSLELGDSALYFCASSASSYEQYFGPGTRLTVT.

This chain joins TRBV7-9 and TRBJ2-5, with 9 bases matching TRBD1. CDR1 is SEHNR, CDR2 FQNEAQ, per germline (reference sequence). The CDR3 runs to 16 residues. V dropped 6 bases and J dropped 5; count of bases not matched to a gene: 13. The CDR3 DNA reads TGTGCCAGCAGTCCCCTCCCCATCGACAGGGGGGAGACCCAGTACTTC. Translated: CASSPLPIDRGETQYF.

The chain has TRBV25-1 and TRBJ1-2; 10 nucleotides line up with TRBD1. Losses at the gene ends were 1 base for V and 7 bases for J; bases not matched to a gene: 9. There are 16 residues in the CDR3. In germline, CDR1 is MGHDK, CDR2 SYGVNS. CDR3 protein: CASSESVTGGLGGYTF. CDR3 coding DNA: TGTGCCAGCAGTGAATCAGTGACAGGGGGCCTTGGTGGCTACACCTTC.

The gene calls are TRBV3-1 (or the pseudogene TRBV3-2) and TRBJ1-4; the match to TRBD1 covers 9 bases. V shed 1 base and J 8 bases; nucleotides not matched to a gene: 11. From germline, CDR1 is LGHDT and CDR2 YNNKEL (reference sequence). The CDR3 contains 17 residues. In DNA form, the CDR3 reads TGTGCCAGCAGCCAAGTAATCCCGGGACAGGGAAGAGAAAAACTGTTTTTT. Translated, it gives CASSQVIPGQGREKLFF.

The chain carries TRBV19 and TRBJ1-1; D call uncertain. V was shortened by 3 bases and J by 6 bases, with 17 bases between the two germline ends. The CDR3 has 15 amino acids. From germline, CDR1 is LNHDA and CDR2 SQIVND (reference sequence). CDR3 amino acids: CASSIVLQGRSEAFF. CDR3 bases: TGTGCCAGTAGTATCGTATTACAAGGGAGGTCTGAAGCTTTCTTT.

CDR3 amino acids: CASSGGGSSYNEQFF. DNA for the CDR3: TGTGCCAGTAGTGGGGGGGGCAGCTCCTACAATGAGCAGTTCTTC. This chain joins TRBV19 and TRBJ2-1; possibly TRBD2 for D (7 bases). Trimming cost V 5 bases and J 0 bases, with 11 bases left between them. Germline V gene data show CDR1 as LNHDA and CDR2 as SQIVND (reference sequence). The CDR3 is 15 residues long.

The V and J genes are TRBV6-6 and TRBJ1-4, with a possible D match to TRBD1 (5 bases). Trimming shortened V by 4 bases and J by 7 bases, and 13 bases separated the two germline ends. The CDR3 consists of 14 residues. CDR1 and CDR2 (germline): MNHNY, SVGAGI (reference sequence). CDR3 in amino acids: CASSFPGTGEKLFF. The CDR3 coding sequence is TGTGCCAGCAGTTTCCCCGGGACCGGTGAAAAACTGTTTTTT.